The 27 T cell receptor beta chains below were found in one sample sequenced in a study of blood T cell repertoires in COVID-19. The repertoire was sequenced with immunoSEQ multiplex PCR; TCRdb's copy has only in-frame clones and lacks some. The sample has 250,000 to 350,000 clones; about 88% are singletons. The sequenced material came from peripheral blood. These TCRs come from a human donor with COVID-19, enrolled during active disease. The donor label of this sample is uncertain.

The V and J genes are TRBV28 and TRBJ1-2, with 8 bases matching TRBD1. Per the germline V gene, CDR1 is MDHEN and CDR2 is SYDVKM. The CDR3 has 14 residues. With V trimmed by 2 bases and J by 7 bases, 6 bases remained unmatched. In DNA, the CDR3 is TGTGCCAGCAGTTTAGACAGGGGTTATGGTGGCTACACCTTC. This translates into CASSLDRGYGGYTF.

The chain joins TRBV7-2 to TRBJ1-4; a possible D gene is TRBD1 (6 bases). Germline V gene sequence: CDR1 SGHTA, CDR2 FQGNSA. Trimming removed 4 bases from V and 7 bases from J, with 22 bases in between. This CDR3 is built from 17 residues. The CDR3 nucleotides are TGTGCCAGCAGCTGGCAGATGGAGACAGGTGCTGCTGAAAAACTGTTTTTT. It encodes CASSWQMETGAAEKLFF. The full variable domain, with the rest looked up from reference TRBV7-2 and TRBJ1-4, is GAGVSQSPSNKVTEKGKDVELRCDPISGHTALYWYRQSLGQGLEFLIYFQGNSAPDKSGLPSDRFSAERTGGSVSTLTIQRTQQEDSAVYLCASSWQMETGAAEKLFFGSGTQLSVL.

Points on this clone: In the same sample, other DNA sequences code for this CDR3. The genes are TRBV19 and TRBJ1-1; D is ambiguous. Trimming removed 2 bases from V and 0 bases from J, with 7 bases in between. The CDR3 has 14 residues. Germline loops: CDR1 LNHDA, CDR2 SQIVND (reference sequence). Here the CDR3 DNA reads TGTGCCAGTAGTATATCCCCAATGAACACTGAAGCTTTCTTT. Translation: CASSISPMNTEAFF.

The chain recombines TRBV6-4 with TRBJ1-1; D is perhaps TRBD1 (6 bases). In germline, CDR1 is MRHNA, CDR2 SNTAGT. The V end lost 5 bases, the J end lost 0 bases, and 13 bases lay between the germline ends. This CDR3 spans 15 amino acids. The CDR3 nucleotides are TGTGCCAGCAGTATCACAGGGACGATGAACACTGAAGCTTTCTTT. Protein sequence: CASSITGTMNTEAFF.

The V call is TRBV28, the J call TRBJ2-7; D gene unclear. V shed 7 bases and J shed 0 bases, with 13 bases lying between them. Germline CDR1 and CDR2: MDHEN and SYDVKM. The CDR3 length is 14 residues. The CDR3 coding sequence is TGTGCCAGCAATGTCCAAGGAGCCTCCTACGAGCAGTACTTC. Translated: CASNVQGASYEQYF.

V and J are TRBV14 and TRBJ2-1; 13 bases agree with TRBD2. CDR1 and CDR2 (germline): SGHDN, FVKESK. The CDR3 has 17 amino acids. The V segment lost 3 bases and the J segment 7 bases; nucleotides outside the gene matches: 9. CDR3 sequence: CASSQGTRTSGRNEQFF. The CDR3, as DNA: TGTGCCAGCAGCCAGGGGACAAGGACTAGCGGGAGAAATGAGCAGTTCTTC.

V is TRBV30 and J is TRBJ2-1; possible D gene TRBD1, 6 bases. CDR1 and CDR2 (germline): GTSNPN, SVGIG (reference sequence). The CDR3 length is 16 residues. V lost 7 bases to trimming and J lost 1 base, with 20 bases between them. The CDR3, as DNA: TGTGCCTATACCGGGACAAACTTGATGTCCTACAATGAGCAGTTCTTC. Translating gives CAYTGTNLMSYNEQFF. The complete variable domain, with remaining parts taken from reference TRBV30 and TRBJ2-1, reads SQTIHQWPATLVQPVGSPLSLECTVEGTSNPNLYWYRQAAGRGLQLLFYSVGIGQISSEVPQNLSASRPQDRQFILSSKKLLLSDSGFYLCAYTGTNLMSYNEQFFGPGTRLTVL.

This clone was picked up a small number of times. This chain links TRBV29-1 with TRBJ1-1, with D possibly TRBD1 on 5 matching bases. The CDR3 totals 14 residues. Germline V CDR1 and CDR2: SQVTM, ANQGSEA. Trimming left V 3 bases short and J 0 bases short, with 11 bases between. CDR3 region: CSVDRGTVNTEAFF. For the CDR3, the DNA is TGCAGCGTTGATCGCGGGACGGTGAACACTGAAGCTTTCTTT. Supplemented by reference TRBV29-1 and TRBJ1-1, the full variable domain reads SAVISQKPSRDICQRGTSLTIQCQVDSQVTMMFWYRQQPGQSLTLIATANQGSEATYESGFVIDKFPISRPNLTFSTLTVSNMSPEDSSIYLCSVDRGTVNTEAFFGQGTRLTVV.

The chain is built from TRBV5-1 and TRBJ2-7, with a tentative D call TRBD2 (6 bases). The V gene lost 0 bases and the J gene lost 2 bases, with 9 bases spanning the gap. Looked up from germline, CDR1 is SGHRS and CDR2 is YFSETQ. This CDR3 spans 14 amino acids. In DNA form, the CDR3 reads TGCGCCAGCAGCTTGGGCGGGGTCCCCTACGAGCAGTACTTC. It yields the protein CASSLGGVPYEQYF.

CDR3 coding DNA: TGTGCCAGCAGGGTGACAGGGGTTGAAGCTTTCTTT. Its protein product is CASRVTGVEAFF. This chain joins TRBV2 and TRBJ1-1; 8 bases line up with TRBD1. The junction had 4 bases not matched to a gene; V was cut back by 6 bases and J by 7 bases. The CDR3 extends over 12 amino acids. The germline gives CDR1 SNHLY, CDR2 FYNNEI. The full variable domain, completed using reference TRBV2 and TRBJ1-1, is EPEVTQTPSHQVTQMGQEVILRCVPISNHLYFYWYRQILGQKVEFLVSFYNNEISEKSEIFDDQFSVERPDGSNFTLKIRSTKLEDSAMYFCASRVTGVEAFFGQGTRLTVV.

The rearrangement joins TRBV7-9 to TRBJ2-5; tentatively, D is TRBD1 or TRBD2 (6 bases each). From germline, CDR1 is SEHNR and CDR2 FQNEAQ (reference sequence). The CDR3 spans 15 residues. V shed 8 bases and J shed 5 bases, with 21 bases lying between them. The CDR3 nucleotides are TGTGCCAGCTCCCAAGGGGGGCTGGGTTGGGAGACCCAGTACTTC. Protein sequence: CASSQGGLGWETQYF.

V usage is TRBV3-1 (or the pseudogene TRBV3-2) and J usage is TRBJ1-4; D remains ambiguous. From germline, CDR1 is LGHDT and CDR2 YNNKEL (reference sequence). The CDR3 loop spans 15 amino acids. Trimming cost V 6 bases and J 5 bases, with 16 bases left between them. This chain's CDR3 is CASSRKRARNEKLFF. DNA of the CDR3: TGTGCCAGCAGTCGAAAGAGGGCGAGGAATGAAAAACTGTTTTTT.

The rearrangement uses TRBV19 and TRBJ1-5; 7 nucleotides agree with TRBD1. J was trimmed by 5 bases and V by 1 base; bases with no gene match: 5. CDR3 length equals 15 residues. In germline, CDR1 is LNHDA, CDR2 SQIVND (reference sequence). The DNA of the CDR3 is TGTGCCAGTAGTATAGCCACAGGGGAAGATCAGCCCCAGCATTTT. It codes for CASSIATGEDQPQHF. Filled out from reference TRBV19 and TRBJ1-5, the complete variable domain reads DGGITQSPKYLFRKEGQNVTLSCEQNLNHDAMYWYRQDPGQGLRLIYYSQIVNDFQKGDIAEGYSVSREKKESFPLTVTSAQKNPTAFYLCASSIATGEDQPQHFGDGTRLSIL.

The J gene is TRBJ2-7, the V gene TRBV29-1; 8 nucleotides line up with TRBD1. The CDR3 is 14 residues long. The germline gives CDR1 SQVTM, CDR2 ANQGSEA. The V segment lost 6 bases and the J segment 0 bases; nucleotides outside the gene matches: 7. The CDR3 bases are TGCAGCGTCCGACAGGGGACGAGCTCCTACGAGCAGTACTTC. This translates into CSVRQGTSSYEQYF.

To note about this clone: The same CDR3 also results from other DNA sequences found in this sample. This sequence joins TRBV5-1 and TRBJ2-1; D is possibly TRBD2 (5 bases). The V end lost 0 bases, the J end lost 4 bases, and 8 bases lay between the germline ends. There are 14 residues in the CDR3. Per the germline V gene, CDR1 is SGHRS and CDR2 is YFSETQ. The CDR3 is CASSLGLAYNEQFF. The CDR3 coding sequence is TGCGCCAGCAGCTTGGGGCTAGCTTACAATGAGCAGTTCTTC.

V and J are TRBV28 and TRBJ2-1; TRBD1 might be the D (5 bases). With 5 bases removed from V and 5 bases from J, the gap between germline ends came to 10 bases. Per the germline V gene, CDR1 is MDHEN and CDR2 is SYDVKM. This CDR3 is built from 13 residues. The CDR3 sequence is CASSLQVDNEQFF. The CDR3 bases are TGTGCCAGCAGTCTACAGGTGGACAATGAGCAGTTCTTC.

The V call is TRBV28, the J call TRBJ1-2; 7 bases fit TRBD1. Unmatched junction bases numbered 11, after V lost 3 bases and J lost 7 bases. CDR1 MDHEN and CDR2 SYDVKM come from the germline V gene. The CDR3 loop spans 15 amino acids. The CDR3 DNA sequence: TGTGCCAGCAGTTTTTTCAACAGGGGCAGGAGTGGCTACACCTTC. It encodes CASSFFNRGRSGYTF.

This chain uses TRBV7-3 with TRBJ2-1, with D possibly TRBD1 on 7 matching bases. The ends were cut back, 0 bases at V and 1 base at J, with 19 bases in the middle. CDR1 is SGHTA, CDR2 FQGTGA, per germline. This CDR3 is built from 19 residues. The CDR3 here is CASSLTGRRGQLSYNEQFF. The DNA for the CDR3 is TGTGCCAGCAGCTTAACCGGTCGGAGGGGACAGCTATCCTACAATGAGCAGTTCTTC.

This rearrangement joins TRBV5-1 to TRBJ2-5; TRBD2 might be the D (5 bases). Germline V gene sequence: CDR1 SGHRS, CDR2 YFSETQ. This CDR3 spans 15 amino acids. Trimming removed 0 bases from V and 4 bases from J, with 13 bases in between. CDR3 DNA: TGCGCCAGCAGCTTGGCCAAGGGAGAAGGAGAGACCCAGTACTTC. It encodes CASSLAKGEGETQYF. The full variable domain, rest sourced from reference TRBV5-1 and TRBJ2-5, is KAGVTQTPRYLIKTRGQQVTLSCSPISGHRSVSWYQQTPGQGLQFLFEYFSETQRNKGNFPGRFSGRQFSNSRSEMNVSTLELGDSALYLCASSLAKGEGETQYFGPGTRLLVL.

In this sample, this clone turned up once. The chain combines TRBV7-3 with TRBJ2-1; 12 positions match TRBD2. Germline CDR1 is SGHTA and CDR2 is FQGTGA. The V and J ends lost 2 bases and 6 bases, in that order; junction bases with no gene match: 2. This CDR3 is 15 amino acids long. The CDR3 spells CASSLLAGGPNEQFF. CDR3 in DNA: TGTGCCAGCAGCTTACTAGCGGGAGGGCCCAATGAGCAGTTCTTC.

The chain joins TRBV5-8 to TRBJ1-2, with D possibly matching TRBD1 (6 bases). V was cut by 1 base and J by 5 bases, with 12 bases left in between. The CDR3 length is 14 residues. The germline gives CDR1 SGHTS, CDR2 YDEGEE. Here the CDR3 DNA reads TGTGCCAGCAGCTTGTATAGTACAGGGTATGGCTACACCTTC. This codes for CASSLYSTGYGYTF. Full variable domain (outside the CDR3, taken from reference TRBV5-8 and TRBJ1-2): EAGVTQSPTHLIKTRGQQATLRCSPISGHTSVYWYQQALGLGLQFLLWYDEGEERNRGNFPPRFSGRQFPNYSSELNVNALELEDSALYLCASSLYSTGYGYTFGSGTRLTVV.

The CDR3 reads CASSQGAGTYEQYF. CDR3 bases: TGCGCCAGCAGCCAAGGGGCAGGGACCTACGAGCAGTACTTC. V usage is TRBV4-3 and J usage is TRBJ2-7, with D perhaps TRBD1 (5 bases). Germline V gives CDR1 LGHNA, CDR2 YSLEER. Trimming pared 1 base from V and 2 bases from J, leaving 9 bases between. CDR3 length: 14 residues.

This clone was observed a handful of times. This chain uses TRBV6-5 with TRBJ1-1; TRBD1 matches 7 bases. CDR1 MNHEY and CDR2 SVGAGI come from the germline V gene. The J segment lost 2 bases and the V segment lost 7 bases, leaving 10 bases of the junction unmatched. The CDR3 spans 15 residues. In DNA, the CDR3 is TGTGCCAGCACATTTTACAGGGGCGACAACACTGAAGCTTTCTTT. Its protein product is CASTFYRGDNTEAFF.

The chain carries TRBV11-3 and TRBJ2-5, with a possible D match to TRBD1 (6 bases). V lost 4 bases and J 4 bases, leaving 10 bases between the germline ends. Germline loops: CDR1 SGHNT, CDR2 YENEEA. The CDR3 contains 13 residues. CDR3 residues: CASSSTRGETQYF. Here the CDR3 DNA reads TGTGCCAGCAGCTCAACCAGGGGAGAGACCCAGTACTTC.

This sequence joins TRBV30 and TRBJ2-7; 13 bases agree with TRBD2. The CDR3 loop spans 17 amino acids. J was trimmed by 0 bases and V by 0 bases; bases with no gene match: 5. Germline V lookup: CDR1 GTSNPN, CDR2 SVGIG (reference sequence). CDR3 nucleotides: TGTGCCTGGAGTGTTGGACTAGCGGGAGATAGCTCCTACGAGCAGTACTTC. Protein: CAWSVGLAGDSSYEQYF.

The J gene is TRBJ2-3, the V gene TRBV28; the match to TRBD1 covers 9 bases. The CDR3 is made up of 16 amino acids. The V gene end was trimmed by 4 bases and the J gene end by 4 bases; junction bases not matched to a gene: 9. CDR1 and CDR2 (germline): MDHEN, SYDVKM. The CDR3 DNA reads TGTGCCAGCAGTTCCCCCAGCGGGACAGGGTCAGATACGCAGTATTTT. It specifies CASSSPSGTGSDTQYF.

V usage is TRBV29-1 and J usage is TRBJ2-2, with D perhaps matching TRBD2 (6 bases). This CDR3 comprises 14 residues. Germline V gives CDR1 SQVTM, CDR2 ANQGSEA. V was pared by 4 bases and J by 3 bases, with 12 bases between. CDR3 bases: TGCAGCGTTGGCGGGACGACGGACACCGGGGAGCTGTTTTTT. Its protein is CSVGGTTDTGELFF.